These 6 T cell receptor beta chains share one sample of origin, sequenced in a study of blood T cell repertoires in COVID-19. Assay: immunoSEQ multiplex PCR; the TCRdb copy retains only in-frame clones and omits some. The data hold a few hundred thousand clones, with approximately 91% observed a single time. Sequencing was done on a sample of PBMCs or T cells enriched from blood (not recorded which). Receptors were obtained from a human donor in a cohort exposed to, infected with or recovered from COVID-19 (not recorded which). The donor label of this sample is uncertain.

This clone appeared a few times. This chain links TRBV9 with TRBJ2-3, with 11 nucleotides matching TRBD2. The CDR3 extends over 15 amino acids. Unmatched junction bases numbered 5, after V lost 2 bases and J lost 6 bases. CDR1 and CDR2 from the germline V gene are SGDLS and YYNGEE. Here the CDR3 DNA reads TGTGCCAGCAGCGTCTCCGGGACTAGCGGTGATACGCAGTATTTT. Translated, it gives CASSVSGTSGDTQYF.

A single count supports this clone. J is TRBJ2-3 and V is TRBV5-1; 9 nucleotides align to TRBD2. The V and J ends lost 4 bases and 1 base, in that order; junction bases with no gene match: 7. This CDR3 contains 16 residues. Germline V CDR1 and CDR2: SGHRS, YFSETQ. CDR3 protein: CASSHLPSGGTDTQYF. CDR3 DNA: TGCGCCAGCAGCCACCTCCCTAGCGGGGGCACAGATACGCAGTATTTT. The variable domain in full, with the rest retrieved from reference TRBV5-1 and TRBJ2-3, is KAGVTQTPRYLIKTRGQQVTLSCSPISGHRSVSWYQQTPGQGLQFLFEYFSETQRNKGNFPGRFSGRQFSNSRSEMNVSTLELGDSALYLCASSHLPSGGTDTQYFGPGTRLTVL.

CDR3 bases: TGTGCCAGCAGGTACTCCGGGACAGGGGATGAAAAACTGTTTTTT. Protein product: CASRYSGTGDEKLFF. The rearrangement joins TRBV7-9 to TRBJ1-4, with TRBD1 matching 10 bases. The CDR3 sequence is 15 residues long. CDR1 and CDR2 from the germline V gene are SEHNR and FQNEAQ (reference sequence). V lost 6 bases to trimming and J lost 6 bases; unmatched junction nucleotides: 7.

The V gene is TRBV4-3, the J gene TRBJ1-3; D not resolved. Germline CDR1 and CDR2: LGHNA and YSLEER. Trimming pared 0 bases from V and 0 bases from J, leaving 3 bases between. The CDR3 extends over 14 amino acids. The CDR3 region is CASSQDHSGNTIYF. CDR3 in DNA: TGCGCCAGCAGCCAAGACCACTCTGGAAACACCATATATTTT.

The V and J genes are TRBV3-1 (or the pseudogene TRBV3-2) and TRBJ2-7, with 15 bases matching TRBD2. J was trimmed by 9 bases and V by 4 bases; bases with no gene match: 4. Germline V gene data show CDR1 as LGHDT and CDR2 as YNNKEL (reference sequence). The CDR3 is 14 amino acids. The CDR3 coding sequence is TGTGCCAGCAGCCTCGGGACTAGCGGGGGGATGCAGTACTTC. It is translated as CASSLGTSGGMQYF.

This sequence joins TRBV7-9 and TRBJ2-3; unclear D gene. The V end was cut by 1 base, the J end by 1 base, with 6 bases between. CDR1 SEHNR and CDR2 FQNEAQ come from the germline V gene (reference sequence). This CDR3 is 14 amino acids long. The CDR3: CASSLGAGTDTQYF. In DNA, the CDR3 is TGTGCCAGCAGCTTAGGGGCTGGCACAGATACGCAGTATTTT.